The TCR beta chain described here comes from a study of shared clonotypes between healthy human individuals (dated by TCRdb to 2019 to 2021). For context, the study as a whole: The cohort included a few men and a couple of women between 18 and 49 years of age. For each donor, three plates each were used for CD4 naive and CD4 memory, two plates were used for CD8 naive, and one plate was used for CD8 memory. Leukapheresis yielded between about 0.85 and 10 billion PBMCs per donor. Different laboratories and diverse techniques were used to prepare libraries and sequence TCR repertoires, to increase sequencing depth and limit assay-specific biases. Blood TCR repertoires of about 5 healthy adults were deeply sequenced to estimate repertoire size and the extent of clonotype sharing between individuals.

Overall results and qualifications from the work: Pairwise subsampling indicated that sequencing depth was expected to affect the degree of clonotype sharing among donors. Even with the large sequencing depth, rarefaction of the sorted-subset datasets indicated that sequencing was incomplete. Sampling was restricted to blood, and TCR repertoires in tissues likely differ from the TCR repertoires found in blood. Clonotypes shared by all four sorted-subset donors showed higher generation probabilities than non-shared clonotypes. Because the study included a small number of donors, the genetic and exposure-history diversity represented was limited. Across a handful of donors, approximately 5% of naive CD4, approximately 4% of naive CD8, roughly 2.3% of memory CD4, and roughly 0.4% of memory CD8 clonotypes were shared. Naive subsets generally had larger estimated clonotype richness than memory subsets did.

CD8 naive samples were obtained by positive selection for CCR7 among CD45RO-negative cells, yielding a CD45RA+CCR7+ population from which TemRA cells were excluded. The donors were healthy, HIV-negative adults who had no recently reported acute infections or vaccinations. All donors were Caucasian adults living in Nashville, Tennessee, USA. Blood was obtained by leukapheresis, after which PBMCs were separated by Ficoll-Histopaque density gradient centrifugation and cryopreserved in liquid nitrogen vapor phase. Analytical flow cytometry was used to check the purity and quantity of every magnetically sorted T cell population. Each sorted fraction had its genomic DNA isolated and then quantified by UV absorbance on a Nanodrop 2000c. Using the deep immunoSEQ assay, TCR CDR3 regions were amplified from genomic DNA by multiplex PCR. Extracted genomic DNA from each cell subset was spread evenly across all wells of several immunoSEQ 96-well plates, with each plate serving as a replicate. For sorted subsets, around 200 ng genomic DNA, equal to 30,000 or so T cell genomes, was loaded into each replicate PCR. The purified libraries were quantified using a Qubit 3.0 fluorometer, sized with a Bioanalyzer 2100, and then quantified again using the KAPA Library Quantification kit. Every immunoSEQ 96-well plate was sequenced on a dedicated single-read 150-cycle Illumina NextSeq 550 flow cell. Turning to the authors' computational methods: Because only junctional sequences without quality scores were contained in the immunoSEQ output, filtering matching that applied to full-length reads could not be performed. To assign V/J genes and CDR3, sequences were annotated using PyIR, a Python wrapper for IgBLAST v1.9, with IMGT germline references. Any read was removed if the V/J assignment was weak (E-value above 1e-6), the CDR3 was missing, or the read contained stop codons, out-of-frame junctions, or ambiguous translated residues. V3J clonotypes were defined as sequences sharing the same inferred V gene, J gene, and CDR3 amino acid sequence. The percentage overlap between two repertoires was calculated by dividing the number of shared unique clonotypes by the size of the smaller repertoire. Three approaches were used to assess repertoire richness: RTK rarefaction, the Chao1 estimator, and Recon v2.1 estimates of unobserved clonotypes. For all TCRbeta clonotypes obtained by the gDNA method from a few donors, generation probabilities were computed with OLGA. TCRdb re-hosts the immuneACCESS table, in-frame sequences only. Its copies lack some clones; in the studies checked, an unresolved V gene accounts for under half of them, and the cause for the rest is not known. That table is the source of V, J and clone size, and D and trimming were worked out from the DNA. Counted in this sample were 1.5 million to 2.5 million clones; over 85% of them appeared once. The ten top clones hold under 1.5% of the sample.

V and J are trimmed by 4 bases and 1 base, and the gene matches miss 5 bases of the junction. CDR1 SGDLS and CDR2 YYNGEE are derived from the germline V gene. Its CDR3 holds 15 amino acids, cysteine through phenylalanine. Kept here is only the CDR3 DNA, which spans 45 bases and is read in frame from base 1. Worth noting for this clone: What antigen it recognizes has not been identified. No per-base quality is available; no much larger clone lies one base away.

The rearrangement joined TRBV9 to TRBJ1-1, with 9 junctional bases fitting TRBD1. Sequencing was carried out using naive CD8+ T cells sorted from blood. The sample's cell subset or site label, decoded: CD45RA+CCR7+. The TCR sequence derives from a man younger than 35 in good health. The nucleotides read TGTGCCAGCAGCCCAAAGGGACAGGGGAACACTGAAGCTTTCTTT. Translation gives CASSPKGQGNTEAFF.